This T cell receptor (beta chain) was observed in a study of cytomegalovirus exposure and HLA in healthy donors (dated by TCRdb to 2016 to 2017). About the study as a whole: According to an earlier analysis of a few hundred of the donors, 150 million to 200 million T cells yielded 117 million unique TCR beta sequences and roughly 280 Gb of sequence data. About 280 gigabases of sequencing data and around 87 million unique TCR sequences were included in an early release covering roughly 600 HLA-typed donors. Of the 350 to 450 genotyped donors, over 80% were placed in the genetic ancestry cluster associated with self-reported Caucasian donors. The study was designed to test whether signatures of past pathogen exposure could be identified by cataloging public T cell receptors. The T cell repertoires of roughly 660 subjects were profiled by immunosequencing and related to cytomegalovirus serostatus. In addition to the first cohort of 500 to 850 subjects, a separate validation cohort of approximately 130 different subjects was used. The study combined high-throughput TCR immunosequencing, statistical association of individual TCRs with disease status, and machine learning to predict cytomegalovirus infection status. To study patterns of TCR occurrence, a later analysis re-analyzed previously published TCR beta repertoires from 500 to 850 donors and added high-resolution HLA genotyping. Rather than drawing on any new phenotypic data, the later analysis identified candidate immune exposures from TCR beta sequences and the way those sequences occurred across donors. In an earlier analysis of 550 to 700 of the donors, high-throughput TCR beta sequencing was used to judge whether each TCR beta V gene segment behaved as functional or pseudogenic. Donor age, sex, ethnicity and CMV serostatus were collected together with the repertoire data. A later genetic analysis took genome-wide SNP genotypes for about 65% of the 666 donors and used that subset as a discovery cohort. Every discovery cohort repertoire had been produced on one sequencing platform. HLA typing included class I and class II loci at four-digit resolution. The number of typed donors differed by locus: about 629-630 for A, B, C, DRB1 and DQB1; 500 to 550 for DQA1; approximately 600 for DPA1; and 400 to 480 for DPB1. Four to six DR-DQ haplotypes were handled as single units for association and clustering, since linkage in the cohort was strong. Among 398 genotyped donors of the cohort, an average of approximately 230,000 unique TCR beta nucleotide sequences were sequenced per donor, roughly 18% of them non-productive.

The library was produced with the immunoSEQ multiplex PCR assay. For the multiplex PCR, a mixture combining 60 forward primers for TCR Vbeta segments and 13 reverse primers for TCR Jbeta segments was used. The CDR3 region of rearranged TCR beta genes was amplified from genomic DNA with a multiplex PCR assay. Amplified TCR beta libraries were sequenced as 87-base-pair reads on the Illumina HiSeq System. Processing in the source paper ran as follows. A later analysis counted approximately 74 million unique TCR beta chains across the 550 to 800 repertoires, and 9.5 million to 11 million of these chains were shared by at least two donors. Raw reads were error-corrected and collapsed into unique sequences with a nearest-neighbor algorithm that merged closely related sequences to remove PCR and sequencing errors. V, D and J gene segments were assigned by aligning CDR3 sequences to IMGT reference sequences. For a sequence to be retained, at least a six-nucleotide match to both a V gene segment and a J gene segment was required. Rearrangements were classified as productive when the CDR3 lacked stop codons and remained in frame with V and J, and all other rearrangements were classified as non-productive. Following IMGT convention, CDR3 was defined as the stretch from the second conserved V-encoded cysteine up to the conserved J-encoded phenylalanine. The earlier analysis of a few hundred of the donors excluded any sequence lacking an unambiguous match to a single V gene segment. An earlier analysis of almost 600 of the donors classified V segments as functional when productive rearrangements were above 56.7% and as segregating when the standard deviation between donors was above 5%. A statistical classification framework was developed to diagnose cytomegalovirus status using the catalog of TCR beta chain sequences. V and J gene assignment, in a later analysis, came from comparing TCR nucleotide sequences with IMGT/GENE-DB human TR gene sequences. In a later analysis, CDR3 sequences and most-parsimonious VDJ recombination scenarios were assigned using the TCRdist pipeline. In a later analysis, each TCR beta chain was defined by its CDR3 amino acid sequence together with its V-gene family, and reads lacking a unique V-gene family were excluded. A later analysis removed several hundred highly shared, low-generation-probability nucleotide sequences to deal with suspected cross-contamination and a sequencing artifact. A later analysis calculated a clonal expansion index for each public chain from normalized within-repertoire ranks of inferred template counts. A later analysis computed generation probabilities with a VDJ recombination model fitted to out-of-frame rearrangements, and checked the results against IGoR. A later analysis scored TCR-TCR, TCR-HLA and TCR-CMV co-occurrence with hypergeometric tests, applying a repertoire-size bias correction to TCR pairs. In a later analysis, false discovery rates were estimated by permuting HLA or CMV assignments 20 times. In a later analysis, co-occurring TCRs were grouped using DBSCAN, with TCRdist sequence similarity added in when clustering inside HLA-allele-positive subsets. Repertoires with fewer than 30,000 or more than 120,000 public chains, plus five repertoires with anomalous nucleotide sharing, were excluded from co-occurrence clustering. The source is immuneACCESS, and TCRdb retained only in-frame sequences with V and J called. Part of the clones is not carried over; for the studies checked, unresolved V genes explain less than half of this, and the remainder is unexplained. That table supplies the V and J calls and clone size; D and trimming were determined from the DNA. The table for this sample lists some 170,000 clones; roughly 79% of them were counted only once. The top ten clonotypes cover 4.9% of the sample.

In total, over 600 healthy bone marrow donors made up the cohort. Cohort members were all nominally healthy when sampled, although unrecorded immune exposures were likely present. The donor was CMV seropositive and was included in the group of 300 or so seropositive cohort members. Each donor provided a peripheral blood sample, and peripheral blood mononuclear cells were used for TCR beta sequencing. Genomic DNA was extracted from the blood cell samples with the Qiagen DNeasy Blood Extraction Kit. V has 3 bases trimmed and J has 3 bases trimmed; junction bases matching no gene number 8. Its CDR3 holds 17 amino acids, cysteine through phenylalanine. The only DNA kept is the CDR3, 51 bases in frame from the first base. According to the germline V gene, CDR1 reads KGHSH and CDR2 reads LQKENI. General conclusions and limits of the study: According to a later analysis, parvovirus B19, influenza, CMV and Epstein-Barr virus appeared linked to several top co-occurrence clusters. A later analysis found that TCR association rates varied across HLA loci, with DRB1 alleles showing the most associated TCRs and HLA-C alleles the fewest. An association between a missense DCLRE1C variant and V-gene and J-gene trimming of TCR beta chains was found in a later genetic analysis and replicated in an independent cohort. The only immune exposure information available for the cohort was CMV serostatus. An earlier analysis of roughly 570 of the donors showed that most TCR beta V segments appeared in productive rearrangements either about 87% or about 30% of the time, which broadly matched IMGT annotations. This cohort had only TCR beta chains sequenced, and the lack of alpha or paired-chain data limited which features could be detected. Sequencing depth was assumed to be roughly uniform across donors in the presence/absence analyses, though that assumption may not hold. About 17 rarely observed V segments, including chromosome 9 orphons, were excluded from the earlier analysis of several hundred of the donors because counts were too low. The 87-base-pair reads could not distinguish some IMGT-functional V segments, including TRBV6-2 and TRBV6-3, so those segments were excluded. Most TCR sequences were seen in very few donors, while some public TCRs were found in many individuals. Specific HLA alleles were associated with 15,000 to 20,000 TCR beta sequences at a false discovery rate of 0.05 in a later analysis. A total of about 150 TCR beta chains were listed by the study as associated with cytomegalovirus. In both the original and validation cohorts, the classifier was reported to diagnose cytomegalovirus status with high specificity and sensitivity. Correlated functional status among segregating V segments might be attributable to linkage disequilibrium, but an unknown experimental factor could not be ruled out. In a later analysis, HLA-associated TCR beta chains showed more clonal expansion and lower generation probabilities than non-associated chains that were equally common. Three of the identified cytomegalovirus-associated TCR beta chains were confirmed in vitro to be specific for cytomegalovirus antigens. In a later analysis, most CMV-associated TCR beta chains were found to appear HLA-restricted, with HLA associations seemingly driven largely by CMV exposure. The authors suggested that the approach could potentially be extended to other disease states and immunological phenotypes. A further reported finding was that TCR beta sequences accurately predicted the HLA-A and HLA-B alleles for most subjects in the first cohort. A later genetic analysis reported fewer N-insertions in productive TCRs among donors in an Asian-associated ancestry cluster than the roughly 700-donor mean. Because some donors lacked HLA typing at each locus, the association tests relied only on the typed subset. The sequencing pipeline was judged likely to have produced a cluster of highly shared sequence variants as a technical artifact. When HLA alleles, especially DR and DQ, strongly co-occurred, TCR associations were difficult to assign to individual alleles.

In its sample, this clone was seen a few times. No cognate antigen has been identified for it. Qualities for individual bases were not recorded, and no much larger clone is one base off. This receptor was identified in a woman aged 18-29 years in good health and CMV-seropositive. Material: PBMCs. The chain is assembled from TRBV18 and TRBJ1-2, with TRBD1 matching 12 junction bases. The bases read TGTGCCAGCTCACCCCGGGACAGGGGGCGCATGGACTATGGCTACACCTTC. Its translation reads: CASSPRDRGRMDYGYTF. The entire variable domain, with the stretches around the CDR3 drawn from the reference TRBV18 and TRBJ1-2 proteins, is NAGVMQNPRHLVRRRGQEARLRCSPMKGHSHVYWYRQLPEEGLKFMVYLQKENIIDESGMPKERFSAEFPKEGPSILRIQQVVRGDSAAYFCASSPRDRGRMDYGYTFGSGTRLTVV.